The clone carrying this T cell receptor beta chain was seen once. Its specificity is not known. This CDR3 is also generated by other DNA sequences in the sample. Each donor's status was that of a healthy bone marrow donor. The data were obtained in a study of cytomegalovirus exposure and HLA in healthy donors. 60 Vbeta and 13 Jbeta primers were used in PCR. Clones were sequenced by immunoSEQ multiplex PCR, and TCRdb holds only the in-frame ones, with some missing. Here the sample spans some 110,000 clones, more than 60% being singletons. Broader study findings: DRB1 showed the most TCR associations and HLA-C the fewest in a later analysis, as rates varied by HLA locus.

Source material: PBMCs. The source of this sequence is a woman aged 50 to 65 in good health and CMV-seropositive.

CDR3 region: CASSLEGQEQYF. Written as DNA, the CDR3 is TGTGCCAGCAGCTTAGAGGGACAGGAGCAGTACTTC. The gene calls are TRBV11-2 and TRBJ2-7, with 7 bases identical to TRBD1. The V segment lost 0 bases and the J segment 7 bases; nucleotides outside the gene matches: 0. Germline values: CDR1 SGHAT, CDR2 FQNNGV. There are 12 residues in the CDR3.